This T cell receptor (beta chain) was recorded in a study of prognosis after radiotherapy for stage I lung cancer (TCRdb year 2021). General notes on the study: Between April 2018 and January 2019, some 18 patients with stage I NSCLC were enrolled in Nanjing, China. Among the enrolled patients, fourteen had newly diagnosed primary stage I lung tumors, while about 5 had oligometastatic NSCLC following surgical resection of the primary tumor. All patients were considered medically inoperable, owing to comorbidities in 11 to 12 and refusal of surgery in about seven. The cohort comprised 10 to 15 men and six or seven women with a median age of around 74 years, ranging from about 50 to 85 years. Tumor histology was squamous cell carcinoma in seven or eight patients and adenocarcinoma in some 12. SBRT was given in 3 to 5 fractions with a biologically effective dose of at least 100 Gy, using image-guided IMRT or VMAT. Concurrent therapy was not administered to any patient alongside SBRT. After SBRT, distant metastases developed in about 20% of the 19 patients at a median of 7 months, while the remaining 15 patients had no significant progression. Peripheral blood TCR beta repertoires were profiled in stage I NSCLC patients before and after stereotactic body radiotherapy, and the study then linked these repertoires to distant failure. For each of the roughly 19 patients, one blood sample was taken before SBRT and one after, so the study sequenced some 40 samples in total.

Two rounds of multiplex PCR on genomic DNA were used to amplify the TCR beta CDR3 region. In the first round of PCR, primers specific to each TRBV and TRBJ gene were used, and the primer sequences are filed in Chinese patent CN105087789A. Universal primers were used in the second round of PCR. The Roche High Pure PCR Template Preparation Kit was used to extract genomic DNA from frozen PBMCs. The libraries underwent paired-end sequencing with 151 bp reads on an Illumina HiSeq 3000. Processing in the source paper ran as follows. CutAdapt was used to remove raw reads lacking the multiplex PCR primer sequences. High-quality paired reads were merged into contigs with PEAR. By aligning each contig to reference sequences, MiXCR assigned the TRB V, D and J gene segments to that contig. CDR3 sequences were clustered by base quality and sequence similarity to remove sequencing errors. Shannon entropy, normalized by the natural log of the productive TCR sequence number, served as the measure of diversity. Clonality was computed as one minus the ratio of Shannon entropy to the natural log of the number of unique clonotypes. The Youden index of ROC curves was used to select progression-free survival cut-offs for repertoire metrics, and analyses were performed in R 3.5.3. TCRdb took the public reads, trimmed them with fastp at Q25, ran MiXCR for clone calling and kept in-frame beta chains. Entries are consolidated by CDR3 protein sequence, retaining the most common genes and DNA. The V and J calls were determined by TCRdb, not by the authors. Counted in this sample were under 20,000 distinct CDR3 sequences; around 55% of them appeared once. The ten largest clonotypes hold 27% of the sample.

A history of other malignancies or of prior chemotherapy or radiotherapy was absent in all patients, and node-negative disease was shown on CT and PET/CT in all patients. At each of two time points, roughly 6.3 milliliters of peripheral venous blood were collected into EDTA tubes. Ficoll-Paque Plus density-gradient centrifugation was used to isolate PBMCs. Right after collection, samples were kept at -80 degrees C until analysis. V has 5 bases trimmed and J has 5 bases trimmed; junction bases matching no gene number 6. The CDR3 has 14 amino acids, counting the end cysteine and phenylalanine. The DNA shown is the 42-base CDR3, in frame from base 1. Sequences MNHNS (CDR1) and SASEGT (CDR2) are obtained from the germline V gene. About this clonotype: Its antigen remains undetermined. The input lacks base qualities; no much larger clone sits a single base away.

General study outcomes and caveats: Post-SBRT Shannon entropy and its change from baseline were lower in patients who developed distant metastases; baseline Shannon entropy was not associated with metastases. Tumor specificity of expanded TCR clones was not determined. Limitations of the study included a small cohort and short follow-up, and the study findings need independent validation. None of the reported P values were adjusted for multiple comparisons. Differences by metastasis status were reportedly seen in TRBV and TRBJ usage frequencies, involving two V genes at baseline and, after SBRT, several V genes and two J genes. Unique TCR clone counts fell after SBRT (median around 9,800 before versus approximately 6,300 after; Wilcoxon paired P=0.011).

The rearrangement combines TRBV6-1 with TRBJ1-1, with TRBD1 matching 9 junction bases. This TCR came from a donor over 45 with non-small cell lung cancer. Source: PBMCs, taken before or after stereotactic body radiation therapy (not recorded which). The CDR3 region reads CASSPGQGLTEAFF. The nucleotide sequence is given as TGTGCCAGCAGTCCGGGACAGGGATTAACTGAAGCTTTCTTT.